The entry below describes one T cell receptor (beta chain). This sample was included in a study of T cell changes during pregnancy in multiple sclerosis. V was shortened by 6 bases and J by 1 base, with 13 bases between the two germline ends. Germline CDR1 reads SGDLS; CDR2 reads YYNGEE. CDR3 length: 14 residues. The repertoire was sequenced with immunoSEQ multiplex PCR; TCRdb's copy has only in-frame clones and lacks some. This table holds more than 25,000 clones, approximately 90% found once. V usage is TRBV9 and J usage is TRBJ2-5, with D perhaps matching TRBD2 (7 bases). Sequencing was performed on CD8+ T cells from peripheral blood mononuclear cells, taken in the third trimester of pregnancy. The sequence was collected from a female donor with multiple sclerosis, enrolled in a pregnancy study. The CDR3 loop is CASTKGGGQETQYF. The CDR3 DNA reads TGTGCCAGCACCAAGGGGGGGGGCCAAGAGACCCAGTACTTC.